This TCR beta chain was retrieved from a study of patients and donors after allogeneic stem cell transplantation. TCRdb independently ran MiXCR on the RT-PCR reads; one entry per CDR3 protein. The table shows over 350,000 distinct CDR3 sequences, with under 20% occurring only once. Germline V gives CDR1 DFQATT, CDR2 SNEGSKA (reference sequence). The CDR3 has 17 residues. J lost 2 bases, V lost 5 bases, and 13 bases had no gene match. The sequence was obtained from a human donor who was either an allogeneic HSCT recipient or a stem cell or donor lymphocyte infusion donor (not recorded which). It is not recorded whose cells these are; they may come from a transplant donor. The sample consisted of blood, either unsorted or a sorted T cell fraction (not recorded which). The chain recombines TRBV20-1 with TRBJ2-2, with 8 bases matching TRBD2. As DNA, the CDR3 is TGCAGTGCTTATAAGCGGGGGCGGGGCTCCAACACCGGGGAGCTGTTTTTT. The encoded protein is CSAYKRGRGSNTGELFF.